This passage covers 5 T cell receptor beta chains from one sample sequenced in a study of T cell repertoires in cytomegalovirus infection. From the reads, TCRdb called clonotypes with MiXCR, one entry per CDR3 protein. In the table there are around 350,000 distinct CDR3 sequences, roughly 18% of which are singletons. The sequenced material came from PBMCs. These receptors were taken from a human donor in good health (CMV status not recorded). Some clones in this sample may be carry-over from other donors' samples.

This chain joins TRBV6-6 and TRBJ2-7; no clear D gene. V gave up 5 bases and J gave up 4 bases, with 30 bases separating them. The germline V gene encodes CDR1 MNHNY and CDR2 SVGAGI (reference sequence). CDR3 length: 19 amino acids. The CDR3 nucleotides read TGTGCCAGCAGTCCATTTCCGTACACCACAGCCTACCCTAGGTACGAGCAGTACTTC. It yields the protein CASSPFPYTTAYPRYEQYF.

This clonotype was observed many times. The CDR3: CASSLAGGKNQPQHF. As DNA, the CDR3 is TGTGCCAGCAGCTTAGCAGGGGGAAAAAATCAGCCCCAGCATTTT. V and J are TRBV7-2 and TRBJ1-5; D perhaps matches TRBD1 (6 bases). The CDR3 contains 15 residues. CDR1 SGHTA and CDR2 FQGNSA come from the germline V gene. V was clipped by 0 bases and J by 4 bases, with 10 bases between them.

This clonotype showed up just once. The chain carries TRBV28 and TRBJ1-5; no clear D gene. Germline V lookup: CDR1 MDHEN, CDR2 SYDVKM. V lost 5 bases to trimming and J lost 2 bases, with 13 bases between them. The CDR3 has 15 amino acids. In DNA, the CDR3 is TGTGCCAGCAGTACCGGGTTTTATGGCAATCAGCCCCAGCATTTT. This codes for CASSTGFYGNQPQHF.

The chain has TRBV6-6 and TRBJ2-3; no definite D call. Germline assignment: CDR1 MNHNY and CDR2 SVGAGI (reference sequence). This CDR3 has 14 amino acids. V lost 5 bases and J 1 base, leaving 10 bases between the germline ends. The CDR3 protein is CASSPRWGTDTQYF. CDR3 bases: TGTGCCAGCAGTCCCCGGTGGGGCACAGATACGCAGTATTTT.

The gene calls are TRBV6-2 or TRBV6-3 and TRBJ2-7; possibly TRBD1 or TRBD2 for D (5 bases each). Per germline, CDR1 MNHEY and CDR2 SVGEGT. The CDR3 extends over 14 amino acids. With 4 bases removed from V and 2 bases from J, the gap between germline ends came to 12 bases. As DNA, the CDR3 is TGTGCCAGCAGTTCCCGGGACCCACCCTACGAGCAGTACTTC. Protein sequence: CASSSRDPPYEQYF.